The text below deals with one T cell receptor (beta chain). No antigen is known for it. This sample was taken from a study of cytomegalovirus exposure and HLA in healthy donors. Findings and limits, study-wide: There were some public TCRs occurring in many donors, but most TCR sequences were rare.

PCR primers comprised 60 Vbeta and 13 Jbeta primers. Profiled with immunoSEQ multiplex PCR; TCRdb holds only in-frame clones, not every one. The data hold 130,000 or so clones, with almost 85% observed a single time. From germline, CDR1 is SGHTA and CDR2 FQGTGA. V lost 0 bases and J 5 bases, leaving 10 bases between the germline ends. The length of the CDR3 is 14 residues. Sequenced: PBMCs. This sequence originates from a woman younger than 35 in good health and CMV-seronegative. This sequence joins TRBV7-3 and TRBJ1-1, with TRBD1 as a possible D gene (5 bases). CDR3 coding DNA: TGTGCCAGCAGCTTAACAGCGGGGGAGACTGAAGCTTTCTTT. Its protein is CASSLTAGETEAFF.